Sequencing of this T cell receptor (beta chain) was carried out in a study of cytomegalovirus exposure and HLA in healthy donors. The table lists this clone with a count of one. The CDR3 totals 14 residues. The ends lost 8 bases at V and 3 bases at J; junction bases unmatched: 4. From germline, CDR1 is SNHLY and CDR2 FYNNEI. PCR used 60 Vbeta primers and 13 Jbeta primers. Repertoires were generated with immunoSEQ multiplex PCR, while TCRdb's copy carries only in-frame clones and drops some. Of fewer than 80,000 clones listed, roughly 77% are singletons. The sequence came from a woman aged 25 to 39 in good health and CMV-seronegative. The chain employs TRBV2 and TRBJ2-1, with TRBD2 identical over 10 bases. Sequenced material: PBMCs. The CDR3 DNA sequence: TGTGCCAGCGGAAGGACTAGCGGCTACAATGAGCAGTTCTTC. Its protein product is CASGRTSGYNEQFF.